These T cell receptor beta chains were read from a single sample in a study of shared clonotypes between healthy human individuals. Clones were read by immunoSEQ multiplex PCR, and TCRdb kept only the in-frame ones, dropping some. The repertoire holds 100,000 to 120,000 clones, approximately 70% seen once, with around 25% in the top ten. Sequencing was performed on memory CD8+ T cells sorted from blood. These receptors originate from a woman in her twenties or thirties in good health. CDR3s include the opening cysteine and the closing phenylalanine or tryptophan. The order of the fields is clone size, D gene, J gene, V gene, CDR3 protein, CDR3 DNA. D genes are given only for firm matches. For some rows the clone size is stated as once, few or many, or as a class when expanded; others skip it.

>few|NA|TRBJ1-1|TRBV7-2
CASSSATWTEAFF
TGTGCCAGCAGCTCGGCTACGTGGACTGAAGCTTTCTTT
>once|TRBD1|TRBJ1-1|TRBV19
CATLPTGGWYDTEAFF
TGTGCCACCCTACCCACAGGGGGCTGGTACGACACTGAAGCTTTCTTT
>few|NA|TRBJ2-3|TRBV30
CASSRDTDTQYF
TGTGCCTCGAGTCGAGACACAGATACGCAGTATTTT
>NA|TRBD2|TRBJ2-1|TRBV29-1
CSVEGLLAGEWAEQFF
TGCAGCGTTGAGGGTTTACTAGCGGGAGAGTGGGCTGAGCAGTTCTTC
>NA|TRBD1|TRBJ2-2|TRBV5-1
CASSYDRGGTGELFF
TGCGCCAGCAGTTATGACAGGGGAGGCACCGGGGAGCTGTTTTTT
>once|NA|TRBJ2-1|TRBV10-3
CAISDGARLNEQFF
TGTGCCATCAGTGACGGAGCCAGATTGAATGAGCAGTTCTTC
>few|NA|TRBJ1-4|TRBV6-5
CASSYIGGGEAEKLFF
TGTGCCAGCAGTTACATAGGTGGAGGGGAGGCTGAAAAACTGTTTTTT
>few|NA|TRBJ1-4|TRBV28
CASSLLGGTNEKLFF
TGTGCCAGCAGCCTCCTCGGTGGGACTAATGAAAAACTGTTTTTT
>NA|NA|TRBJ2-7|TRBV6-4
CASSDTTEASEQYF
TGTGCCAGCAGTGACACGACTGAGGCCTCCGAGCAGTACTTC
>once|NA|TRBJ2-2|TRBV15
CATSLDLGPGELFF
TGTGCCACCAGCCTAGACCTGGGACCCGGGGAGCTGTTTTTT
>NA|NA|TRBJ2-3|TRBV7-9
CASSLVLGRYTDTQYF
TGTGCCAGCAGCTTGGTTTTGGGGCGATATACAGATACGCAGTATTTT
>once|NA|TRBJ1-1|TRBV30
CAWNTGALTEAFF
TGTGCCTGGAACACCGGGGCTCTCACTGAAGCTTTCTTT
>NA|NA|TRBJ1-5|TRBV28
CASSEKDQPQHF
TGTGCCAGCAGTGAGAAAGATCAGCCCCAGCATTTT
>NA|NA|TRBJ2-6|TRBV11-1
CASSRDRPSGANVLTF
TGTGCCAGCAGCAGGGACCGCCCCTCTGGGGCCAACGTCCTGACTTTC
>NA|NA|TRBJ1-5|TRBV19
CASTNRGLKQPQHF
TGTGCCAGTACTAATAGGGGGTTAAAGCAGCCCCAGCATTTT
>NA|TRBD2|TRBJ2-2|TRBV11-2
CASSPSGNGELFF
TGTGCCAGCAGCCCTAGCGGTAACGGGGAGCTGTTTTTT
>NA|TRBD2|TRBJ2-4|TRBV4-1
CASSQGTGTSGDKNIQYF
TGCGCCAGCAGCCAAGGAACCGGGACTAGCGGGGACAAAAACATTCAGTACTTC
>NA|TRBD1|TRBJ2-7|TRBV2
CATTGADSYEQYF
TGTGCCACAACAGGGGCGGACTCCTACGAGCAGTACTTC
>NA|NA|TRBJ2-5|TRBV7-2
CASSLRGASGETQYF
TGTGCCAGCAGCCTTCGAGGGGCGTCAGGCGAGACCCAGTACTTC
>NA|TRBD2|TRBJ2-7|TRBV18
CASSPTPGLAVNEQYF
TGTGCCAGCTCACCGACCCCGGGACTAGCGGTGAACGAGCAGTACTTC
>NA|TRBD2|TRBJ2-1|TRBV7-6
CASSLGGGSRFF
TGTGCCAGCAGCTTAGGGGGCGGGAGTCGGTTCTTC
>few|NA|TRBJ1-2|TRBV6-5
CASSDGQYYGYTF
TGTGCCAGCAGTGATGGACAGTACTATGGCTACACCTTC
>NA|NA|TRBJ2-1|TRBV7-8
CASSPGTVSSYNEQFF
TGTGCCAGCAGCCCCGGGACTGTGAGCTCCTACAATGAGCAGTTCTTC
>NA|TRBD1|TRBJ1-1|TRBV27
CASSTTYWDRVANTEAFF
TGTGCCAGCAGTACTACATATTGGGACAGGGTGGCGAACACTGAAGCTTTCTTT
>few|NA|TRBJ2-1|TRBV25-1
CASGSGQDSYNEQFF
TGTGCCAGCGGTAGCGGCCAGGATTCCTACAATGAGCAGTTCTTC
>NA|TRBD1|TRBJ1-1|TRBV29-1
CSVEGEQGSSTEAFF
TGCAGCGTTGAAGGGGAACAGGGGAGTAGCACTGAAGCTTTCTTT
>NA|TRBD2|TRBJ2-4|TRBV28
CASSGLEPAF
TGTGCCAGCAGCGGACTAGAACCGGCCTTC
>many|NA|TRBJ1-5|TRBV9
CASSQTGSGNQPQHF
TGTGCCAGCAGCCAAACAGGGTCGGGCAATCAGCCCCAGCATTTT
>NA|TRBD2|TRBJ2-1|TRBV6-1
CASGRLAGYNEQFF
TGTGCCAGCGGGAGACTAGCGGGATATAATGAGCAGTTCTTC